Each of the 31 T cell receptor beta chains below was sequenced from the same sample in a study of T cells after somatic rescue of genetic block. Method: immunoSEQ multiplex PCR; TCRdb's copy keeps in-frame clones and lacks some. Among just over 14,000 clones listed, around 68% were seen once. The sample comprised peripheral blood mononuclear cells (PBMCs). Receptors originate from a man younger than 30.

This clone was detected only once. The CDR3 region is CAWSLNRDEKLFF. The CDR3 bases are TGTGCCTGGAGTCTGAACAGGGACGAAAAACTGTTTTTT. The chain carries TRBV30 and TRBJ1-4, with D perhaps TRBD1 (6 bases). Trimming took 2 bases from V and 8 from J, leaving 12 bases between them. In germline, CDR1 is GTSNPN, CDR2 SVGIG (reference sequence). The CDR3 totals 13 residues.

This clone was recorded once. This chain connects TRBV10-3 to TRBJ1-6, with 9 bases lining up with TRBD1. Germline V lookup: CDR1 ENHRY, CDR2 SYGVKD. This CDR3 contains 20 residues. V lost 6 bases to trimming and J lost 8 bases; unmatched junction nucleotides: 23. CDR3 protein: CAIRPDHRGPELGVYSPLHF. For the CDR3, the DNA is TGTGCCATCAGACCAGATCACAGGGGGCCGGAGCTGGGCGTATATTCACCCCTCCACTTT.

The CDR3 protein is CATLDSSGNTIYF. The CDR3 region has the DNA TGTGCCACCTTAGACAGTTCTGGAAACACCATATATTTT. The rearrangement joins TRBV6-5 to TRBJ1-3; weak D call: TRBD1 (5 bases). This CDR3 comprises 13 residues. CDR1 and CDR2 (germline): MNHEY, SVGAGI. Trimming removed 10 bases at V and 1 base at J, with 11 bases between.

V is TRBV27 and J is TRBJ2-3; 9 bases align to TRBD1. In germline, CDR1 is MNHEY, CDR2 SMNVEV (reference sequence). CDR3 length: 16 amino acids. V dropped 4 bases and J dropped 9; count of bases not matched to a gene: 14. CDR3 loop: CASSSGQGPFWGTQYF. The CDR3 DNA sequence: TGTGCCAGCAGTTCAGGACAGGGGCCCTTCTGGGGGACGCAGTATTTT.

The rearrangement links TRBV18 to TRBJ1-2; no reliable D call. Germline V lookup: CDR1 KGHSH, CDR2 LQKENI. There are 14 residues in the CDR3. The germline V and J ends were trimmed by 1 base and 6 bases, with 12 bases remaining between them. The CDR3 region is CASSPLEEKDGYTF. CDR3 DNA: TGTGCCAGCTCACCACTCGAAGAAAAGGATGGCTACACCTTC.

The CDR3 sequence is CASSFSGTGTGANVLTF. The DNA for the CDR3 is TGTGCCAGCAGCTTTTCAGGGACAGGGACTGGGGCCAACGTCCTGACTTTC. The V gene is TRBV5-4, the J gene TRBJ2-6; TRBD1 aligns across 9 bases. After removal of 2 bases from V and 2 bases from J, the junction contained 5 bases not matched to a gene. The CDR3 loop spans 17 amino acids. Germline-derived CDR1 and CDR2 are SGHNT and YYREEE (reference sequence). Together with reference TRBV5-4 and TRBJ2-6, the CDR3 gives the full variable domain: ETGVTQSPTHLIKTRGQQVTLRCSSQSGHNTVSWYQQALGQGPQFIFQYYREEENGRGNFPPRFSGLQFPNYSSELNVNALELDDSALYLCASSFSGTGTGANVLTFGAGSRLTVL.

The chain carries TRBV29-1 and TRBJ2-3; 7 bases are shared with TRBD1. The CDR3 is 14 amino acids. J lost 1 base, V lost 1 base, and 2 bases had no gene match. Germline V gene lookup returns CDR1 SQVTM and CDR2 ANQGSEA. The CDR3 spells CSVEGTGGTDTQYF. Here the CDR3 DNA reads TGCAGCGTTGAAGGAACAGGGGGCACAGATACGCAGTATTTT.

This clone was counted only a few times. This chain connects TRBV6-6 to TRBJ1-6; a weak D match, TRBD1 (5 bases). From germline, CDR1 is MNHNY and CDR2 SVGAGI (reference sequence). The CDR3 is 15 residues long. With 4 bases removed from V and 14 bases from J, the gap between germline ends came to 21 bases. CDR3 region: CASSFGERGVSTLHF. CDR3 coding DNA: TGTGCCAGCAGTTTCGGGGAGAGGGGAGTATCGACCCTCCACTTT.

As DNA, the CDR3 is TGTGCCAGCAGCTTGGCAGGCAAGCAGTACTTC. It encodes CASSLAGKQYF. J is TRBJ2-7 and V is TRBV7-2; D unclear. Germline assignment: CDR1 SGHTA and CDR2 FQGNSA. The CDR3 is 11 residues long. The V end was cut by 3 bases, the J end by 8 bases, with 8 bases between.

The CDR3 DNA follows: TGTGCCAGCAGTGTCGCAGGGGTATTCGAAAAACTGTTTTTT. It translates to CASSVAGVFEKLFF. The chain is built from TRBV2 and TRBJ1-4; possibly TRBD1 for D (6 bases). Trimming pared 4 bases from V and 8 bases from J, leaving 14 bases between. This CDR3 has 14 residues. In germline, CDR1 is SNHLY, CDR2 FYNNEI.

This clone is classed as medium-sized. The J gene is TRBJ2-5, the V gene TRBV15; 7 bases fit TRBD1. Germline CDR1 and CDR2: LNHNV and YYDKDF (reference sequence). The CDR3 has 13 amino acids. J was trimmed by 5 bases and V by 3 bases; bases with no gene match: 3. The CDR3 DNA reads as TGTGCCACCAGCAGGGACAGGCGGGAGACCCAGTACTTC. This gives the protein CATSRDRRETQYF.

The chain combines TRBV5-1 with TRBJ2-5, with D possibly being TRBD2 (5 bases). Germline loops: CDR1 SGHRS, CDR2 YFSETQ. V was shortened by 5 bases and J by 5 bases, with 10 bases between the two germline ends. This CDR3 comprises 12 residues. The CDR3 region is CASRRETETQYF. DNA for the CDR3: TGCGCCAGCAGGAGGGAGACGGAGACCCAGTACTTC.

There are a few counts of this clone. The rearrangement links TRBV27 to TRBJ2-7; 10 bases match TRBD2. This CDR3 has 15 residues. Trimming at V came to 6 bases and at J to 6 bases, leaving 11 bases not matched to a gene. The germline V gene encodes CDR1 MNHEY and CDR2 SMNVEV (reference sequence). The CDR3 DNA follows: TGTGCCAGCAGCTCTCTTGGAGCGGGAGGGCGCGAGCAGTACTTC. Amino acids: CASSSLGAGGREQYF.

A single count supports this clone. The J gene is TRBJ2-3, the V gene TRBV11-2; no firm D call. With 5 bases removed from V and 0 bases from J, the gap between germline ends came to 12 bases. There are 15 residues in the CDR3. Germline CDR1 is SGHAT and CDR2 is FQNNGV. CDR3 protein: CASSGFPGSTDTQYF. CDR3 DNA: TGTGCCAGCAGCGGATTCCCGGGTAGCACAGATACGCAGTATTTT. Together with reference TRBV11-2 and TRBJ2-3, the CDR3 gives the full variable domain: EAGVAQSPRYKIIEKRQSVAFWCNPISGHATLYWYQQILGQGPKLLIQFQNNGVVDDSQLPKDRFSAERLKGVDSTLKIQPAKLEDSAVYLCASSGFPGSTDTQYFGPGTRLTVL.

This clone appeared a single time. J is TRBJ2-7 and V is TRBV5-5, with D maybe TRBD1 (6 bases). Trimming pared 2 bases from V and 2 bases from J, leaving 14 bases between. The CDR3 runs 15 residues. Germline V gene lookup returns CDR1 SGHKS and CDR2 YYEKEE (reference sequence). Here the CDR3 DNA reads TGTGCCAGCAGCTTAGGACAGACGATTGCCTACGAGCAGTACTTC. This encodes CASSLGQTIAYEQYF.

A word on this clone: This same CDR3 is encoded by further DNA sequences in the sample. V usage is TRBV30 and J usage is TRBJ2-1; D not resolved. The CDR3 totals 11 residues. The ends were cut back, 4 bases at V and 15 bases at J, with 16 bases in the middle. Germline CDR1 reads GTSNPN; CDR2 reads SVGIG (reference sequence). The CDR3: CAWMGQSVWFF. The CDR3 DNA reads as TGTGCCTGGATGGGCCAGTCGGTCTGGTTCTTC. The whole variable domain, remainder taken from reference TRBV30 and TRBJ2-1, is SQTIHQWPATLVQPVGSPLSLECTVEGTSNPNLYWYRQAAGRGLQLLFYSVGIGQISSEVPQNLSASRPQDRQFILSSKKLLLSDSGFYLCAWMGQSVWFFGPGTRLTVL.

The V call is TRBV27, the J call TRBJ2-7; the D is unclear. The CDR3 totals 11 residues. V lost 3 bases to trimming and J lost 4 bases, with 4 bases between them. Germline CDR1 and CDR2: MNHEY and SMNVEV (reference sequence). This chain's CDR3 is CASSFGYEQYF. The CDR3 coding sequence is TGTGCCAGCAGTTTCGGATACGAGCAGTACTTC.

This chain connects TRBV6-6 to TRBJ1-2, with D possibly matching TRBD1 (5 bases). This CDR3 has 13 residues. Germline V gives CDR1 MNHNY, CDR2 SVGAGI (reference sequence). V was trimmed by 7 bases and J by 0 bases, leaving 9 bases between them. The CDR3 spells CASIRGANYGYTF. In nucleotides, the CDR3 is TGTGCCAGCATCCGGGGGGCTAACTATGGCTACACCTTC.

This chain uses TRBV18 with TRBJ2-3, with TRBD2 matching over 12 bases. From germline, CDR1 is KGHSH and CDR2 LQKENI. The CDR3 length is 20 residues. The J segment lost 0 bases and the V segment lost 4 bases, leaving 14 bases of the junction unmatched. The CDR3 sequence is CASSHSGGAGTSGSTDTQYF. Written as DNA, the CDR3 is TGTGCCAGCTCACACTCAGGGGGCGCCGGGACTAGCGGGAGCACAGATACGCAGTATTTT.

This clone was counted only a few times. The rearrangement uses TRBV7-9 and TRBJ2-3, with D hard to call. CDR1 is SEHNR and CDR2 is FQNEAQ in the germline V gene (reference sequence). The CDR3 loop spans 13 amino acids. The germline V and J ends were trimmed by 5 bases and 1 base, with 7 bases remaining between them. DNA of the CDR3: TGTGCCAGCAGCAAGTCGGGCACAGATACGCAGTATTTT. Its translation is CASSKSGTDTQYF. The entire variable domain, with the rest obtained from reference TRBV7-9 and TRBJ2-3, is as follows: DTGVSQNPRHKITKRGQNVTFRCDPISEHNRLYWYRQTLGQGPEFLTYFQNEAQLEKSRLLSDRFSAERPKGSFSTLEIQRTEQGDSAMYLCASSKSGTDTQYFGPGTRLTVL.

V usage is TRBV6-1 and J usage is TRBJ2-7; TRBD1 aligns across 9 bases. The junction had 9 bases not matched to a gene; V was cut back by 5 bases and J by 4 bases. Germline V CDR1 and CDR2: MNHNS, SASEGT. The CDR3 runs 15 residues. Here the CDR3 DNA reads TGTGCCAGCAGTCCAGGAGGACAGGGGTTTTACGAGCAGTACTTC. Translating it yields CASSPGGQGFYEQYF.

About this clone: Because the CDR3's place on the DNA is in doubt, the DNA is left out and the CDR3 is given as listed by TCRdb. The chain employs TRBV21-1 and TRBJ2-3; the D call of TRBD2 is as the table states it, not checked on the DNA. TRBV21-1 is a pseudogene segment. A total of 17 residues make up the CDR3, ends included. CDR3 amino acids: CASSKAQVAGGTDTQYF.

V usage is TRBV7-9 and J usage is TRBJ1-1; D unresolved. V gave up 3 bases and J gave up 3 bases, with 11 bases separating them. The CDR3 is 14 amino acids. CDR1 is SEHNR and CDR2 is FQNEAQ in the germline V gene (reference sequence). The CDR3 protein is CASSFGPLHTEAFF. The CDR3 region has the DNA TGTGCCAGCAGCTTCGGGCCTCTCCACACTGAAGCTTTCTTT.

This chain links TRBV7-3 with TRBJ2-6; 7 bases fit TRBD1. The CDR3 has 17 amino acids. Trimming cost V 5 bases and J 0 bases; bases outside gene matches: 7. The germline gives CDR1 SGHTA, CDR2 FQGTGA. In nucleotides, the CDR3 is TGTGCCAGCAGCCCAACGGGACAGCCCTCTGGGGCCAACGTCCTGACTTTC. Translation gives CASSPTGQPSGANVLTF.

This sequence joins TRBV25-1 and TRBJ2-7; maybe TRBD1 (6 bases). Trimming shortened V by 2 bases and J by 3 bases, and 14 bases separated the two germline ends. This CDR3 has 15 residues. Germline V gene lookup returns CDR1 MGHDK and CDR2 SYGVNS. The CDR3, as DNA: TGTGCCAGCAGTGAAACTGAGACAGGCAACTACGAGCAGTACTTC. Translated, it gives CASSETETGNYEQYF.

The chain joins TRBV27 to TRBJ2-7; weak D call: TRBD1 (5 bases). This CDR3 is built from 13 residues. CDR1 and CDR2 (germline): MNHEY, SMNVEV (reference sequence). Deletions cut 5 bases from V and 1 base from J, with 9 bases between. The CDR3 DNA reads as TGTGCCAGCAGTCTAACAGGTTCCTACGAGCAGTACTTC. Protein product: CASSLTGSYEQYF.

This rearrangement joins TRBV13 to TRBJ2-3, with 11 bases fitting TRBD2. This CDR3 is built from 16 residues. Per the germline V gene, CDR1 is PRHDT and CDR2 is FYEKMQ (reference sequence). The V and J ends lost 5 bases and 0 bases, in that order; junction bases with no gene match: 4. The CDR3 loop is CASSTRTSGSTDTQYF. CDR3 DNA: TGTGCCAGCAGCACTAGGACTAGCGGGAGCACAGATACGCAGTATTTT.

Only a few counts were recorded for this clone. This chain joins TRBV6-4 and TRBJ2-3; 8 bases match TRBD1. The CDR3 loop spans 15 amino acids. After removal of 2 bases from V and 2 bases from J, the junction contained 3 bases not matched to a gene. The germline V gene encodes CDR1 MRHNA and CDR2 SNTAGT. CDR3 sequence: CASSDRTGYTDTQYF. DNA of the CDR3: TGTGCCAGCAGTGACAGGACAGGGTACACAGATACGCAGTATTTT.

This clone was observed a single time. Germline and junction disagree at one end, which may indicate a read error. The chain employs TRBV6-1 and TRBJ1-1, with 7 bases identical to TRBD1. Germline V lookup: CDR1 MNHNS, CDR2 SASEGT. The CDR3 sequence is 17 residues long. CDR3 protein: CAISESGDSFMNTEAFF. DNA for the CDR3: TGTGCCATCAGTGAGTCGGGGGACAGCTTCATGAACACTGAAGCTTTCTTT.

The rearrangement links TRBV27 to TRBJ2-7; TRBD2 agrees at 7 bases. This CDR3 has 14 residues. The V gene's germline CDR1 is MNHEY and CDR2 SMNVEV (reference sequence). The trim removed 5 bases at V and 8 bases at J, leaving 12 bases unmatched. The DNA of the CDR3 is TGTGCCAGCAGTCCCGGCGGGAGACCTACTCAGCAGTACTTC. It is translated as CASSPGGRPTQQYF.

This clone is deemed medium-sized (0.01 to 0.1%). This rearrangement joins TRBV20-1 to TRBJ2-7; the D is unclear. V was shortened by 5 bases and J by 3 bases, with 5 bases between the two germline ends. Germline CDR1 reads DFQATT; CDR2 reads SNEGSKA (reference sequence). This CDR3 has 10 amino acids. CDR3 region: CSAAHYEQYF. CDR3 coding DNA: TGCAGTGCTGCGCACTACGAGCAGTACTTC.